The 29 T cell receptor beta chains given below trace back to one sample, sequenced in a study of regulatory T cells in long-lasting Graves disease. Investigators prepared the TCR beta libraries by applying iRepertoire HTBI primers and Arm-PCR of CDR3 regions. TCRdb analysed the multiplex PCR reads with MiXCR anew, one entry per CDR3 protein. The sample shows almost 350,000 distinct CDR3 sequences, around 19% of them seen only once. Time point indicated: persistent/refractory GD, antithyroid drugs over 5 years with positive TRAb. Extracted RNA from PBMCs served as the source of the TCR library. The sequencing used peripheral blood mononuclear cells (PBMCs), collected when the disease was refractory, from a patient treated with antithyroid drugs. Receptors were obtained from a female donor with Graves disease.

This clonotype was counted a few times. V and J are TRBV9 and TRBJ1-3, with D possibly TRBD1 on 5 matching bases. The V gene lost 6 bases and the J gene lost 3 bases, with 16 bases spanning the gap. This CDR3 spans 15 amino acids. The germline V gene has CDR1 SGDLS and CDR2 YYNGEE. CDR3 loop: CASTFGGGFGNTIYF. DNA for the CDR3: TGTGCCAGCACCTTTGGTGGGGGATTTGGAAACACCATATATTTT.

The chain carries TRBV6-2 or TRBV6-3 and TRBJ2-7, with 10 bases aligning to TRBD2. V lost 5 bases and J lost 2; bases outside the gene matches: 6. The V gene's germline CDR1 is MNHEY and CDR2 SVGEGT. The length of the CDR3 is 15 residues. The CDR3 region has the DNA TGTGCCAGCAGTACTCTAGCGGGAGCGGCCTACGAGCAGTACTTC. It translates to CASSTLAGAAYEQYF.

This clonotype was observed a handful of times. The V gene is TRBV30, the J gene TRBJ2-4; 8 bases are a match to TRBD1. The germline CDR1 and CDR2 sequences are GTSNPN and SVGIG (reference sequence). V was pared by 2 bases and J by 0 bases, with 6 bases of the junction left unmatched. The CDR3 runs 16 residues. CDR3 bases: TGTGCCTGGAGTAAGGGACAGGCGTTAGCCAAAAACATTCAGTACTTC. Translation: CAWSKGQALAKNIQYF.

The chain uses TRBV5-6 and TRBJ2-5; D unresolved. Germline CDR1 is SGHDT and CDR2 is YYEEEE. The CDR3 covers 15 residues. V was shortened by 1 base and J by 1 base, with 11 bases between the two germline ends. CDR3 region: CASSLRARLQETQYF. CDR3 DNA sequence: TGTGCCAGCAGCTTGCGGGCTAGACTCCAAGAGACCCAGTACTTC.

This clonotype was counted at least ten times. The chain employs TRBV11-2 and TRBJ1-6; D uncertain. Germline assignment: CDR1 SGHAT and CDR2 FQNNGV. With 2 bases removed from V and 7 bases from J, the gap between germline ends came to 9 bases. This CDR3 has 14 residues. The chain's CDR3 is CASSLWGRNSPLHF. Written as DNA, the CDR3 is TGTGCCAGCAGCTTATGGGGTCGCAATTCACCCCTCCACTTT.

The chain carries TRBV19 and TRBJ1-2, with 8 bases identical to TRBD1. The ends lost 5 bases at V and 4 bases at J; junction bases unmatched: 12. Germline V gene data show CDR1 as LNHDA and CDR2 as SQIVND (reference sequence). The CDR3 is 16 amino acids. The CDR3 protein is CASSHGGHTGGYGYTF. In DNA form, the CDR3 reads TGTGCCAGTAGTCATGGGGGTCATACAGGGGGCTATGGCTACACCTTC. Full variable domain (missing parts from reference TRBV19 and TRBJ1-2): DGGITQSPKYLFRKEGQNVTLSCEQNLNHDAMYWYRQDPGQGLRLIYYSQIVNDFQKGDIAEGYSVSREKKESFPLTVTSAQKNPTAFYLCASSHGGHTGGYGYTFGSGTRLTVV.

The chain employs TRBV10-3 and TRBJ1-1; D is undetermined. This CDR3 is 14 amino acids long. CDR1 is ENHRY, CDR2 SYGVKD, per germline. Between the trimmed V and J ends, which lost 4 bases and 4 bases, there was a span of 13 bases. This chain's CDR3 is CAISGKGLGTEAFF. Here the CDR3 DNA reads TGTGCCATCAGTGGGAAGGGCCTAGGCACTGAAGCTTTCTTT.

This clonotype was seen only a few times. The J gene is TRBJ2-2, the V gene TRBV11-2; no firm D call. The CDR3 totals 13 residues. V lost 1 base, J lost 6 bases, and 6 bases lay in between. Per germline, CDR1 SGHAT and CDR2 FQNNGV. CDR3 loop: CASSLAESGELFF. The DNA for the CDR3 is TGTGCCAGCAGCTTAGCAGAGTCCGGGGAGCTGTTTTTT.

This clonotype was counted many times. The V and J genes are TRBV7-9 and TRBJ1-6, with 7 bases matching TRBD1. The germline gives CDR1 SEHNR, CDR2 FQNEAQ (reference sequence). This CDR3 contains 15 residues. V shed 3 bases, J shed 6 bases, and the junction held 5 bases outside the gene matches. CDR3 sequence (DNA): TGTGCCAGCAGCTTTAGCGCAGGGGGTAATTCACCCCTCCACTTT. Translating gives CASSFSAGGNSPLHF.

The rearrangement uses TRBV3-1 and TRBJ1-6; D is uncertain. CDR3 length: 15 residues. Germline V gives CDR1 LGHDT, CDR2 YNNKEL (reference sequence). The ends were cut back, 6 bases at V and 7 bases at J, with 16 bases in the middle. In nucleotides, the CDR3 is TGTGCCAGCAGTTCCGGCCCGATCGGGAATTCACCCCTCCACTTT. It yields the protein CASSSGPIGNSPLHF. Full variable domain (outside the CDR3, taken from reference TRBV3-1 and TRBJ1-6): DTAVSQTPKYLVTQMGNDKSIKCEQNLGHDTMYWYKQDSKKFLKIMFSYNNKELIINETVPNRFSPKSPDKAHLNLHINSLELGDSAVYFCASSSGPIGNSPLHFGNGTRLTVT.

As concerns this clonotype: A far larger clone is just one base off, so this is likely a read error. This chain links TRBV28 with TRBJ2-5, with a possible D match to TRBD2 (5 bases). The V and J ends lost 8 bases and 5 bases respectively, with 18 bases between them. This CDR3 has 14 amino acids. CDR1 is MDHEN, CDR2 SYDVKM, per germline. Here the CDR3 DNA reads TGTGCCAGCTCACCCGGACGGGGTGCGGAGACCCAGTACTTC. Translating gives CASSPGRGAETQYF. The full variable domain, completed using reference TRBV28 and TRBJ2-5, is DVKVTQSSRYLVKRTGEKVFLECVQDMDHENMFWYRQDPGLGLRLIYFSYDVKMKEKGDIPEGYSVSREKKERFSLILESASTNQTSMYLCASSPGRGAETQYFGPGTRLLVL.

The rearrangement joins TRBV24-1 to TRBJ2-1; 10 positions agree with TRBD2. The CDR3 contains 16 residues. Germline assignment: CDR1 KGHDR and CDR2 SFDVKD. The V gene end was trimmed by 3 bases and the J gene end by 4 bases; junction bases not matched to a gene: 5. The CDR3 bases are TGTGCCACCAGTGATCGTCGACTAGCGGGTTACAATGAGCAGTTCTTC. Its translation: CATSDRRLAGYNEQFF.

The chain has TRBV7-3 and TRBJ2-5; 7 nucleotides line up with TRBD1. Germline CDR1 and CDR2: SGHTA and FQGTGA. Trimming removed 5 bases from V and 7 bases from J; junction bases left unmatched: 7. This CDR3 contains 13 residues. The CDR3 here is CASSPRQGATQYF. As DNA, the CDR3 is TGTGCCAGCAGCCCGAGACAGGGAGCGACCCAGTACTTC.

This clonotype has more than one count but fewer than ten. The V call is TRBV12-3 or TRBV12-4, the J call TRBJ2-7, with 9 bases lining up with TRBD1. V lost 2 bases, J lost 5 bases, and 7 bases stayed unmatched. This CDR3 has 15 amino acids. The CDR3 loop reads CASSLYRDRVHEQYF. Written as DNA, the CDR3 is TGTGCCAGCAGTTTATATCGGGACAGGGTTCACGAGCAGTACTTC.

In DNA, the CDR3 is TGTGCCACGACAGAGAACACCGGGGAGCTGTTTTTT. Residues: CATTENTGELFF. The V gene is TRBV12-3 or TRBV12-4, the J gene TRBJ2-2, with D tentatively TRBD1 (5 bases). Trimming removed 10 bases from V and 1 base from J, with 7 bases in between. This CDR3 contains 12 residues.

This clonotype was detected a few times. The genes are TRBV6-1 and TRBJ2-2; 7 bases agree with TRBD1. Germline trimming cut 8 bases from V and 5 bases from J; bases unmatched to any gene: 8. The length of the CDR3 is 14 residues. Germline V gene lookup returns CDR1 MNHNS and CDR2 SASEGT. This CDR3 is CASRRQGETGELFF. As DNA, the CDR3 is TGTGCCAGCCGACGACAGGGAGAAACCGGGGAGCTGTTTTTT.

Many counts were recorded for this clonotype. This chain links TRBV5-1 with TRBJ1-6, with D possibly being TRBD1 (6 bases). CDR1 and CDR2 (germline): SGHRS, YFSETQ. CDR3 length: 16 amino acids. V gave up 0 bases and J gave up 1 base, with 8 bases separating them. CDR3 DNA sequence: TGCGCCAGCAGCTTGGCGGGGGCTTCCTATAATTCACCCCTCCACTTT. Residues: CASSLAGASYNSPLHF.

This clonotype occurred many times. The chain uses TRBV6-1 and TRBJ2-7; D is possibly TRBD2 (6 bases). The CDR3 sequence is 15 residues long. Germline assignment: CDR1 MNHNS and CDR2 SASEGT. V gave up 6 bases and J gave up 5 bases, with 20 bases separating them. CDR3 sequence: CASRVGLLLGHEQYF. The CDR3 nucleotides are TGTGCCAGCAGGGTGGGACTTCTGCTTGGGCACGAGCAGTACTTC.

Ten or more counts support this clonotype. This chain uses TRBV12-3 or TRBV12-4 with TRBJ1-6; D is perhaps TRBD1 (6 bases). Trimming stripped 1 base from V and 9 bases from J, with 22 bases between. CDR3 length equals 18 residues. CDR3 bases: TGTGCCAGCAGTTTAGACCCCTACGGGGGCCGGGCGGGTTCACCCCTCCACTTT. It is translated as CASSLDPYGGRAGSPLHF.

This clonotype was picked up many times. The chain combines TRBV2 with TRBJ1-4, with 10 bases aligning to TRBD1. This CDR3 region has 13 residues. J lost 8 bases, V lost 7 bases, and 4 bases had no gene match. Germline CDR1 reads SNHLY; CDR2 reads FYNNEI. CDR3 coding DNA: TGTGCCAGCAACCGGGACAGGGGCGAAAAACTGTTTTTT. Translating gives CASNRDRGEKLFF.

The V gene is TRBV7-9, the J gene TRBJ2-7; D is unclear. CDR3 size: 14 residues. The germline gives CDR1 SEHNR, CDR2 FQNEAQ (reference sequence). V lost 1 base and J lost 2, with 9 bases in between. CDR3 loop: CASSLDVDTYEQYF. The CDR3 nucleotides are TGTGCCAGCAGCTTAGATGTCGACACCTACGAGCAGTACTTC. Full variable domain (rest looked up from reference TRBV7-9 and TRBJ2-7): DTGVSQNPRHKITKRGQNVTFRCDPISEHNRLYWYRQTLGQGPEFLTYFQNEAQLEKSRLLSDRFSAERPKGSFSTLEIQRTEQGDSAMYLCASSLDVDTYEQYFGPGTRLTVT.

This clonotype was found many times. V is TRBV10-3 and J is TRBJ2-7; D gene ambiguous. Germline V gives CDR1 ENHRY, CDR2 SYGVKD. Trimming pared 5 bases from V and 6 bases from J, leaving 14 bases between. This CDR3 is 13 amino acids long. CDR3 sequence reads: CAISSILWIEQYF. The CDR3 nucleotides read TGTGCCATCAGTTCCATCCTCTGGATCGAGCAGTACTTC.

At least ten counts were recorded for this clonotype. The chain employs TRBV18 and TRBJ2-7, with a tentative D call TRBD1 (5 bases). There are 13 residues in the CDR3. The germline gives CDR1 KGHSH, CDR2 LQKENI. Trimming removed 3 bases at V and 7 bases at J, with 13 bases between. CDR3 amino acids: CASSPQGLGEQYF. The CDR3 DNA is TGTGCCAGCTCACCCCAGGGCCTGGGGGAGCAGTACTTC.

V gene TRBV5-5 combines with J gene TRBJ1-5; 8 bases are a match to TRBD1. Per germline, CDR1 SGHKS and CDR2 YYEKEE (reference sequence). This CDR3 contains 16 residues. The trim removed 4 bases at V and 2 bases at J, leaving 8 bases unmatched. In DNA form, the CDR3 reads TGTGCCAGCAGCCCTATTACAGGGGGAGGCAATCAGCCCCAGCATTTT. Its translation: CASSPITGGGNQPQHF.

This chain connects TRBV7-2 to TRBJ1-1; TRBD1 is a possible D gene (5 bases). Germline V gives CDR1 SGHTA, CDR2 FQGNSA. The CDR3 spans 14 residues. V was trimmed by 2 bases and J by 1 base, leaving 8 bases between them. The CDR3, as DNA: TGTGCCAGCAGCTTAAGGGGCACGAACACTGAAGCTTTCTTT. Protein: CASSLRGTNTEAFF.

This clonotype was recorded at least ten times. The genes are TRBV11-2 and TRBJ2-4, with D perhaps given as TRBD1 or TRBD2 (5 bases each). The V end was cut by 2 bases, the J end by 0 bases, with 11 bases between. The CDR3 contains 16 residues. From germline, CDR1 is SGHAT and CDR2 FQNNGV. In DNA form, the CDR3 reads TGTGCCAGCAGCTTATATGGGGGTCTAGCCAAAAACATTCAGTACTTC. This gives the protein CASSLYGGLAKNIQYF.

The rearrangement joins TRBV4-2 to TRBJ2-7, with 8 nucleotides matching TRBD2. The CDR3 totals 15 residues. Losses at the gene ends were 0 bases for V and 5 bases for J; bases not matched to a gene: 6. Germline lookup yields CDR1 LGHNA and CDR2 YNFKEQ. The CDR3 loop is CASSQEDGGAHEQYF. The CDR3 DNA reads TGTGCCAGCAGCCAAGAAGACGGGGGGGCCCACGAGCAGTACTTC.

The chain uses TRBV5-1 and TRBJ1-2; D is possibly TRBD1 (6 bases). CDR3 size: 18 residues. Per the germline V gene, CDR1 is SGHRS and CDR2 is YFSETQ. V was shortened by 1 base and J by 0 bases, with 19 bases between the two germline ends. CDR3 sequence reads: CASSLRTASRVANYGYTF. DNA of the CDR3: TGCGCCAGCAGCTTGAGGACAGCTTCAAGGGTTGCTAACTATGGCTACACCTTC.

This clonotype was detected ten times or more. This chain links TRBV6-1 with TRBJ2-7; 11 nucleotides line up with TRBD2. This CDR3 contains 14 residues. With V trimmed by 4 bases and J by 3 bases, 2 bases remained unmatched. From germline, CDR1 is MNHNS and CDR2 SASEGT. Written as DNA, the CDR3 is TGTGCCAGCAGTGTTCTAGCGGGAGGCTACGAGCAGTACTTC. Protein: CASSVLAGGYEQYF.